This TCR beta chain was sequenced for a study of cytomegalovirus exposure and HLA in healthy donors. Study observations and caveats: According to the study, roughly 160 TCR beta chains were cytomegalovirus-associated. Reports credit the classifier with highly specific, highly sensitive diagnosis of cytomegalovirus status. It was shown in a later analysis that HLA-associated TCR beta chains were more clonally expanded than other, equally common chains. Most TCR sequences showed up rarely, but some public TCRs showed up in many donors.

This clone was detected only once. Its specificity is not known. The PCR used 60 Vbeta and 13 Jbeta primers. Profiled with immunoSEQ multiplex PCR; TCRdb holds only in-frame clones, not every one. The table shows fewer than 250,000 clones, with 79% occurring only once. Sequencing was done on a sample of PBMCs. The sequence derives from a woman in her fifties or sixties in good health and CMV-seronegative.

The CDR3 spells CASSRQETSGPQYF. In DNA form, the CDR3 reads TGTGCCAGCAGCCGCCAGGAAACTAGCGGCCCCCAGTACTTC. The genes are TRBV7-9 and TRBJ2-5; 8 bases match TRBD2. CDR3 length: 14 amino acids. From germline, CDR1 is SEHNR and CDR2 FQNEAQ (reference sequence). J lost 9 bases, V lost 5 bases, and 11 bases had no gene match.